These T cell receptor beta chains were read from a single sample in a study of beta chain features in type 1 diabetes. Only in-frame clones appear in the TCRdb table, and some are missing; sequencing was by immunoSEQ multiplex PCR. The data show roughly 450,000 clones, about 15% seen once. The sequencing sample was made of naive CD4+ T cells from blood. All receptors derive from a man aged 30-40 years in good health. Each CDR3 is given with its conserved first and last residue. D genes are given only for firm matches. Rows may omit the clone size; those that give it use once, few, many or a size class.

TRBJ1-1	NA	TRBV29-1	few	TGCAGCGTTGACTACGGGAAGGGAAACACTGAAGCTTTCTTT	CSVDYGKGNTEAFF
TRBJ1-1	NA	TRBV9	few	TGTGCCAGCAGCGCTACAGGGACGAGGGAAGCTTTCTTT	CASSATGTREAFF
TRBJ2-6	NA	TRBV5-4	NA	TGTGCCAGCAGCGCCTCGGGGGCGGCCAACGTCCTGACTTTC	CASSASGAANVLTF
TRBJ2-1	NA	TRBV29-1	NA	TGCAGCGTTGTCCCCACGAGAGGGAGGTTGGGGGAGCAGTTCTTC	CSVVPTRGRLGEQFF
TRBJ2-5	NA	TRBV9	few	TGTGCCAGCAGCCCCGACCCAACAGGGCTCCAAGAGACCCAGTACTTC	CASSPDPTGLQETQYF
TRBJ2-7	TRBD2	TRBV13	few	TGTGCCAGCAGCTTTATGACCCCTAGCGGGGGACCCTACGAGCAGTACTTC	CASSFMTPSGGPYEQYF
TRBJ2-3	TRBD2	TRBV7-2	few	TGTGCCAGCAGCCTTTTAGCGGGGGGCTACACAGATACGCAGTATTTT	CASSLLAGGYTDTQYF
TRBJ2-7	NA	TRBV13	few	TGTGCCAGCAGCCCTGGGCGATACGAGCAGTACTTC	CASSPGRYEQYF
TRBJ2-1	NA	TRBV9	few	TGTGCCAGCAGCGAGGGCGGAAACTCCTACAATGAGCAGTTCTTC	CASSEGGNSYNEQFF
TRBJ2-5	NA	TRBV29-1	few	TGCAGCGTTGGTGTTGCTGAGACCCAGTACTTC	CSVGVAETQYF
TRBJ2-3	NA	TRBV4-3	NA	TGCGCCAGCAGCCATAGAGGCACAGATACGCAGTATTTT	CASSHRGTDTQYF
TRBJ1-4	NA	TRBV21-1	few	TGTGCCAGCAGCAAGACAGGGAATAATGAAAAACTGTTTTTT	CASSKTGNNEKLFF
TRBJ2-2	NA	TRBV29-1	few	TGCAGCGTTGATGGGGCCGGGGAGCTGTTTTTT	CSVDGAGELFF
TRBJ1-5	NA	TRBV7-3	few	TGTGCCAGCAGCTTAACCGGTGGGCAGCCCCAGCATTTT	CASSLTGGQPQHF
TRBJ2-3	NA	TRBV9	few	TGTGCCAGCAGCGTAACGACCGCGGGAGATACGCAGTATTTT	CASSVTTAGDTQYF
TRBJ2-5	NA	TRBV7-7	NA	TGTGCTAGCAGCTTAGGTTCCCCAGCGACGACCCAGTACTTC	CASSLGSPATTQYF
TRBJ1-2	NA	TRBV6-1	NA	TGTGCCAGCAGGGGCCTCAGGGACGGCTACACCTTC	CASRGLRDGYTF
TRBJ1-1	NA	TRBV19	NA	TGTGCCAGTAGTATAGGGTTTAACACTGAAGCTTTCTTT	CASSIGFNTEAFF
TRBJ2-5	NA	TRBV27	few	TGTGCCAGCAGTCCGACTTACCAAGAGACCCAGTACTTC	CASSPTYQETQYF
TRBJ1-2	NA	TRBV9	NA	TGTGCCAGCAGCGTAGCTAAGGTCCCTCCTTACTATGGCTACACCTTC	CASSVAKVPPYYGYTF
TRBJ2-5	TRBD2	TRBV25-1	NA	TGTGCCAGCAGATCCGGGACTAGCGGGCAAGAGACCCAGTACTTC	CASRSGTSGQETQYF
TRBJ1-2	NA	TRBV15	NA	TGTGCCACCAGCAGAGATCCTTGGCTTCGAGCTAACTATGGCTACACCTTC	CATSRDPWLRANYGYTF
TRBJ2-7	TRBD1	TRBV25-1	NA	TGTGCCAGCAGCCCGGGACAGACACTCTCCTACGAGCAGTACTTC	CASSPGQTLSYEQYF
TRBJ1-4	NA	TRBV30	NA	TGTGCCTGGACCGCCTGGGGGGCCCAAGAAAAACTGTTTTTT	CAWTAWGAQEKLFF
TRBJ1-1	TRBD1	TRBV27	NA	TGTGCCAGCAGTTTAATGGGACAGGGCATAAGGACTGAAGCTTTCTTT	CASSLMGQGIRTEAFF
TRBJ1-3	NA	TRBV7-2	few	TGTGCCAGCACAGGGCAGGAAAACACCATATATTTT	CASTGQENTIYF
TRBJ2-6	TRBD2	TRBV5-1	few	TGCGCCAGCAGCTTTATTAGCGGGAAAAGCTCTGGGGCCAACGTCCTGACTTTC	CASSFISGKSSGANVLTF
TRBJ2-3	NA	TRBV13	few	TGTGCCAGCAGCTTGCGCGGAGGGTTATGGGGGGACACAGATACGCAGTATTTT	CASSLRGGLWGDTDTQYF
TRBJ2-3	NA	TRBV9	few	TGTGCCAGCAGCCCGTCAGAGCGGCGCACAGATACGCAGTATTTT	CASSPSERRTDTQYF
TRBJ2-5	TRBD1	TRBV5-4	few	TGTGCCAGCAGCCCGTACAGGGGAACGGAGACCCAGTACTTC	CASSPYRGTETQYF
TRBJ2-2	TRBD1	TRBV9	few	TGTGCCAGCAGCGAACAACAGGGGCCCGGGGAGCTGTTTTTT	CASSEQQGPGELFF
TRBJ2-2	NA	TRBV11-2	few	TGTGCCAGCAGCCCGGAGGGACCTGCCGGGGAGCTGTTTTTT	CASSPEGPAGELFF
TRBJ2-1	TRBD2	TRBV27	NA	TGTGCCAGCATGGGACTAGCGGGAGGGGAAGATGAGCAGTTCTTC	CASMGLAGGEDEQFF
TRBJ2-4	NA	TRBV6-5	few	TGTGCCAGCAGTTCGAACAGGGAAGGTAGAAACATTCAGTACTTC	CASSSNREGRNIQYF
TRBJ2-1	TRBD2	TRBV4-2	NA	TGTGCCAGCAGCCAAAGGGGGACTAGCGGGTTAGACTCCTACAATGAGCAGTTCTTC	CASSQRGTSGLDSYNEQFF
TRBJ2-7	NA	TRBV5-4	few	TGTGCCAGCAGCTACCGGGCCGCGAGCTCCTACGAGCAGTACTTC	CASSYRAASSYEQYF
TRBJ2-5	TRBD2	TRBV6-5	few	TGTGCCAGCAGAGGGACTAGCAGAGGCCAAGAGACCCAGTACTTC	CASRGTSRGQETQYF
TRBJ2-7	NA	TRBV7-7	NA	TGTGCCAGCAGCTTAGTCGTAGGGTACGAGCAGTACTTC	CASSLVVGYEQYF
TRBJ1-4	NA	TRBV7-9	NA	TGTGCCAGCAGCCGAGGGCAGACAACAACTAATGAAAAACTGTTTTTT	CASSRGQTTTNEKLFF
TRBJ2-1	NA	TRBV6-5	NA	TGTGCCAGCAGTTACTCGAGGCTCTCGAATGAGCAGTTCTTC	CASSYSRLSNEQFF
TRBJ2-3	NA	TRBV5-1	NA	TGCGCCAGCACCCGGTCAGATACGCAGTATTTT	CASTRSDTQYF
TRBJ2-1	NA	TRBV9	few	TGTGCCAGCAGCGTAGTCTACAATGAGCAGTTCTTC	CASSVVYNEQFF
TRBJ2-1	NA	TRBV19	few	TGTGCCAGTAGTACATTCGGCTATGAGCAGTTCTTC	CASSTFGYEQFF
TRBJ2-7	NA	TRBV18	few	TGTGCCAGCTCACAACAGGGCTACGAGCAGTACTTC	CASSQQGYEQYF
TRBJ2-3	NA	TRBV2	NA	TGTGCCAGCAGTGTCCGACCCAATACCGGAGATACGCAGTATTTT	CASSVRPNTGDTQYF